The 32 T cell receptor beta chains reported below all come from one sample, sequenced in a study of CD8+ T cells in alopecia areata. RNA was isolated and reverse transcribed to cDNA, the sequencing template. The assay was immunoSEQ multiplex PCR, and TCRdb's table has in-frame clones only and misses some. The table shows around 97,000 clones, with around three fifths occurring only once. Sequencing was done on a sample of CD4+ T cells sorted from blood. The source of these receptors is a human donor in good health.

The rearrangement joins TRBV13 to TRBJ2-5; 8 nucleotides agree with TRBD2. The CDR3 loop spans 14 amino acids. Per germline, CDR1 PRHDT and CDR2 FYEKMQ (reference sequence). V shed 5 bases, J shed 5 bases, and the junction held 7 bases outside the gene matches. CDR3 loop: CASSPWERGETQYF. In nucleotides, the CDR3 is TGTGCCAGCAGCCCGTGGGAGCGGGGGGAGACCCAGTACTTC.

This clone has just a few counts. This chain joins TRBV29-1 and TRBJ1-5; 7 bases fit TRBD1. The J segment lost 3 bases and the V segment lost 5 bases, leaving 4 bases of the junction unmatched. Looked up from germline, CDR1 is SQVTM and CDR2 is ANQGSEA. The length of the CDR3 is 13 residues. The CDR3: CSVSTGINQPQHF. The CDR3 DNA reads TGCAGCGTTTCGACAGGGATCAATCAGCCCCAGCATTTT.

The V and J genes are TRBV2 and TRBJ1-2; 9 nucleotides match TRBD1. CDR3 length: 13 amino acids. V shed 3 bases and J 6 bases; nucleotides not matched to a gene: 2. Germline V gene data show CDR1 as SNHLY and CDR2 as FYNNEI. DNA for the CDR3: TGTGCCAGCAGTGATACAGGGGGCAATGGCTACACCTTC. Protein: CASSDTGGNGYTF.

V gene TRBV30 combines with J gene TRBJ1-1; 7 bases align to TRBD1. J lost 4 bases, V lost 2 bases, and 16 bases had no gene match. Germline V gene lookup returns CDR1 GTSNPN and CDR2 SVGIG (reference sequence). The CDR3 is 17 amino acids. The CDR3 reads CAWSSSPYRGKGTEAFF. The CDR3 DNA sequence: TGTGCCTGGAGTAGCTCACCCTACAGGGGCAAGGGCACTGAAGCTTTCTTT.

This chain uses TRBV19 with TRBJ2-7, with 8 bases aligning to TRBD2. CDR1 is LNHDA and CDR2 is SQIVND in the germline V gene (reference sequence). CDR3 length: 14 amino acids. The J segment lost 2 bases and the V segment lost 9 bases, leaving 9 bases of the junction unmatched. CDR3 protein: CASRPGGAAYEQYF. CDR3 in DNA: TGTGCCAGCCGCCCCGGGGGGGCCGCCTACGAGCAGTACTTC.

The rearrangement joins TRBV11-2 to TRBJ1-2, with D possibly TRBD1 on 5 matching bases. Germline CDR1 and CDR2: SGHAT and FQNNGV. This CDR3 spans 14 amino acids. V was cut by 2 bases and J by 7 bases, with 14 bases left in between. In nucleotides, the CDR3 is TGTGCCAGCAGCTTACAGGGTGGTCAGGGTGGCTACACCTTC. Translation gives CASSLQGGQGGYTF.

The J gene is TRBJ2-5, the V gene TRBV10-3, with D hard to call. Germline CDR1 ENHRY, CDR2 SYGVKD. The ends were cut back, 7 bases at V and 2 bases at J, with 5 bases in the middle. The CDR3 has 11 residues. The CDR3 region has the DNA TGTGCCATCAAGGATCAAGAGACCCAGTACTTC. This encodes CAIKDQETQYF.

The chain's CDR3 is CATGHANTGELFF. DNA for the CDR3: TGTGCCACGGGACACGCGAACACCGGGGAGCTGTTTTTT. This rearrangement joins TRBV28 to TRBJ2-2; TRBD1 might be the D (6 bases). In germline, CDR1 is MDHEN, CDR2 SYDVKM. V lost 10 bases and J lost 0, with 9 bases in between. CDR3 length equals 13 residues.

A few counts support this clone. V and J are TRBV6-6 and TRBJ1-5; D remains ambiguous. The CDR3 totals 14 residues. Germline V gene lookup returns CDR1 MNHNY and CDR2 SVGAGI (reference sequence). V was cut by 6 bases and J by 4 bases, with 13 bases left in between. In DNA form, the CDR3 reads TGTGCCAGCAGAGCGGGTCAGGTTAATCAGCCCCAGCATTTT. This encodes CASRAGQVNQPQHF.

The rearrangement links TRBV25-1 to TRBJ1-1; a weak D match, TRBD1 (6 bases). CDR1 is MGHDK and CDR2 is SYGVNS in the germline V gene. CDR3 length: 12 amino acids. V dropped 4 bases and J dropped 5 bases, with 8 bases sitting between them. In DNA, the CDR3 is TGTGCCAGCAGTGCCCAGGGGACTGAAGCTTTCTTT. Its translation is CASSAQGTEAFF.

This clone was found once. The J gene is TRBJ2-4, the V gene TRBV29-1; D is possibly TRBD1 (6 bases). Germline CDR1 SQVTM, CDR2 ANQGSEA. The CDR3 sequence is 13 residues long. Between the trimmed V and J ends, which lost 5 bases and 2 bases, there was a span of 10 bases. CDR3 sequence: CSVRTDSKNIQYF. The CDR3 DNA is TGCAGCGTTCGGACAGATTCCAAAAACATTCAGTACTTC.

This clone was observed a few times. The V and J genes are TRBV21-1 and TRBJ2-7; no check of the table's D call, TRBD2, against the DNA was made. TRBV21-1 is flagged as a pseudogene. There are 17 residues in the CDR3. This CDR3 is CASSSDPVRFLTYEQYF. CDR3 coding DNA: TGTGCCAGCAGCTCTGACCCCGTGAGGTTCCTAACCTACGAGCAGTACTTC.

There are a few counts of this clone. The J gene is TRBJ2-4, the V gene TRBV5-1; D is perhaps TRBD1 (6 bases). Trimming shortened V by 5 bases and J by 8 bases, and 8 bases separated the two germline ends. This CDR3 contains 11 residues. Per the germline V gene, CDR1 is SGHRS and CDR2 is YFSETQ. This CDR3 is CASREGDIQYF. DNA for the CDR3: TGCGCCAGCAGAGAGGGGGACATTCAGTACTTC.

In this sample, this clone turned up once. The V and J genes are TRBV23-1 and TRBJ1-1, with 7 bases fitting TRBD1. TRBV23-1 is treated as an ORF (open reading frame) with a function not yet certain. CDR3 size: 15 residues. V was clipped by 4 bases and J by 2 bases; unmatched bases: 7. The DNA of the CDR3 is TGCGCCAGCAGTCCTCCGGGACAGATAAACACTGAAGCTTTCTTT. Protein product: CASSPPGQINTEAFF.

CDR3 sequence reads: CASSLDFNQPQHF. The DNA of the CDR3 is TGTGCCAGCAGTCTCGACTTCAATCAGCCCCAGCATTTT. This rearrangement joins TRBV2 to TRBJ1-5; D is uncertain. The CDR3 spans 13 residues. Germline V gene lookup returns CDR1 SNHLY and CDR2 FYNNEI. Between the trimmed V and J ends, which lost 5 bases and 3 bases, there was a span of 8 bases.

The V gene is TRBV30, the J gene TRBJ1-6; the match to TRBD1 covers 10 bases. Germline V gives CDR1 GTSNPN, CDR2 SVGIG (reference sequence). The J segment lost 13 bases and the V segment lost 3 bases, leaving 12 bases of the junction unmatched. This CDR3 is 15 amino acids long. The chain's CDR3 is CAWRSPGTGVRPLHF. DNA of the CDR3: TGTGCCTGGAGGAGCCCCGGGACAGGGGTCAGGCCCCTCCACTTT.

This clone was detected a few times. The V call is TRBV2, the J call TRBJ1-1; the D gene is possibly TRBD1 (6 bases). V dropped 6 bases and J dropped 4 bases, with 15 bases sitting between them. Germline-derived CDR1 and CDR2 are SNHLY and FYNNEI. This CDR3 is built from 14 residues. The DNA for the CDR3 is TGTGCCAGCAGCCACAGGGTATCGATCACTGAAGCTTTCTTT. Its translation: CASSHRVSITEAFF. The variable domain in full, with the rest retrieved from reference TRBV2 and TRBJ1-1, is EPEVTQTPSHQVTQMGQEVILRCVPISNHLYFYWYRQILGQKVEFLVSFYNNEISEKSEIFDDQFSVERPDGSNFTLKIRSTKLEDSAMYFCASSHRVSITEAFFGQGTRLTVV.

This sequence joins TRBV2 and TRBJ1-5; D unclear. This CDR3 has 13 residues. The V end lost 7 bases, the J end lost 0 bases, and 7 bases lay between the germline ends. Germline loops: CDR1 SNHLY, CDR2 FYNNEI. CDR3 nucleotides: TGTGCCAGCACCTGGTATAGCAATCAGCCCCAGCATTTT. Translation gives CASTWYSNQPQHF. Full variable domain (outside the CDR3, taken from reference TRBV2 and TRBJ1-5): EPEVTQTPSHQVTQMGQEVILRCVPISNHLYFYWYRQILGQKVEFLVSFYNNEISEKSEIFDDQFSVERPDGSNFTLKIRSTKLEDSAMYFCASTWYSNQPQHFGDGTRLSIL.

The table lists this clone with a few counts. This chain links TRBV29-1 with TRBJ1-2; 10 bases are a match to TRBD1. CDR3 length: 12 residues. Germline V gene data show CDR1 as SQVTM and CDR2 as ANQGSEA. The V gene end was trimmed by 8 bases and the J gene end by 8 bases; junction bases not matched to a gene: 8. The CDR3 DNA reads TGCAGCATACATGGGACAGGGGAAGGCTACACCTTC. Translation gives CSIHGTGEGYTF.

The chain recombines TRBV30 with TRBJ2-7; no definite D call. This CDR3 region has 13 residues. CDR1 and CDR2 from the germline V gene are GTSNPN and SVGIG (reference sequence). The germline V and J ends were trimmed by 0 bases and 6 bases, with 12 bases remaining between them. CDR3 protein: CAWSVPPRREQYF. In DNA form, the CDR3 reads TGTGCCTGGAGTGTACCCCCTCGGCGCGAGCAGTACTTC.

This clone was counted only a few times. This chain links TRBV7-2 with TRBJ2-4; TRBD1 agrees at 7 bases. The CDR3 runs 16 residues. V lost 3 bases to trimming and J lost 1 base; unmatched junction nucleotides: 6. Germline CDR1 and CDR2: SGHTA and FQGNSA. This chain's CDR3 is CASSFGTRGAKNIQYF. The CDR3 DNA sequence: TGTGCCAGCAGCTTCGGCACCAGGGGGGCCAAAAACATTCAGTACTTC.

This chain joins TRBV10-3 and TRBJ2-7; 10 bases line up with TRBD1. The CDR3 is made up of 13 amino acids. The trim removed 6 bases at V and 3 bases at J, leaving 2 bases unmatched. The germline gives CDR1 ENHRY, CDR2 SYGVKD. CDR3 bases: TGTGCCATCAGGGGACAGGGGAGCTACGAGCAGTACTTC. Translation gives CAIRGQGSYEQYF.

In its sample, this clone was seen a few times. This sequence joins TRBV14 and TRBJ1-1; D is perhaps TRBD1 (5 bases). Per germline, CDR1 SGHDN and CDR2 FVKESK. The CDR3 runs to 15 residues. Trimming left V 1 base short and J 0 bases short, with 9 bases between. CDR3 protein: CASSQVRELNTEAFF. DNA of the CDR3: TGTGCCAGCAGCCAAGTCAGGGAACTGAACACTGAAGCTTTCTTT.

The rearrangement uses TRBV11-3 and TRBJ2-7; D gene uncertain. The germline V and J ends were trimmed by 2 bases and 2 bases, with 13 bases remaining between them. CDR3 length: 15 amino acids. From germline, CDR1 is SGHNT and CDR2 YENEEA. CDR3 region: CASSLNRGRPYEQYF. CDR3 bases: TGTGCCAGCAGCTTAAACCGCGGCAGGCCCTACGAGCAGTACTTC.

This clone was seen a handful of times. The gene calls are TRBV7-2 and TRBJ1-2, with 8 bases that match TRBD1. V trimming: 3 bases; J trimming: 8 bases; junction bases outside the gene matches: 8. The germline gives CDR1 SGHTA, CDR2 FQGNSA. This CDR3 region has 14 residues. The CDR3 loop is CASSFGRTGQGYTF. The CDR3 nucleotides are TGTGCCAGCAGCTTCGGGAGGACAGGGCAAGGCTACACCTTC.

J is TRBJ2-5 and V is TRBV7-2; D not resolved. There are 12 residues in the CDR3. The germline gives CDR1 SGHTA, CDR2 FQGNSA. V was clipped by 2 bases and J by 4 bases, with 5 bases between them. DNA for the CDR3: TGTGCCAGCAGCTTAACGCGAGAGACCCAGTACTTC. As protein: CASSLTRETQYF.

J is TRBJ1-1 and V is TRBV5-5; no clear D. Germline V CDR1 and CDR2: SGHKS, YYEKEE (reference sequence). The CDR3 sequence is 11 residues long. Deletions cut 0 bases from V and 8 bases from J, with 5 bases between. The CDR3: CASSLAKEAFF. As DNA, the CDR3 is TGTGCCAGCAGCTTGGCTAAGGAAGCTTTCTTT.

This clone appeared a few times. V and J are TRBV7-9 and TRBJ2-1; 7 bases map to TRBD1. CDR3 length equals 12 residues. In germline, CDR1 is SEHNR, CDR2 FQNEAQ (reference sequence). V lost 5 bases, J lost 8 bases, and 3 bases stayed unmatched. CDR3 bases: TGTGCCAGCAGCCTAACAGGGGATGAGCAGTTCTTC. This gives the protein CASSLTGDEQFF.

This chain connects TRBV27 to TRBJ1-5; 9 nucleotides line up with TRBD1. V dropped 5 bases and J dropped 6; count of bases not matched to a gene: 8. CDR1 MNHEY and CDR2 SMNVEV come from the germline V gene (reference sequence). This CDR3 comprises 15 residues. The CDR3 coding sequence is TGTGCCAGCAGTCCCGGGACAGGGACTGGTCAGCCCCAGCATTTT. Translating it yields CASSPGTGTGQPQHF.

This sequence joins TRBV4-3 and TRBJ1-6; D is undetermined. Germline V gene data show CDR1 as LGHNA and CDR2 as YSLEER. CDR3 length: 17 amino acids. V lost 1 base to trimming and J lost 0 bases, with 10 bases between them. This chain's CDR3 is CASSQVLGSSYNSPLHF. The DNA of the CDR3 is TGCGCCAGCAGCCAAGTTCTGGGGAGCTCCTATAATTCACCCCTCCACTTT.

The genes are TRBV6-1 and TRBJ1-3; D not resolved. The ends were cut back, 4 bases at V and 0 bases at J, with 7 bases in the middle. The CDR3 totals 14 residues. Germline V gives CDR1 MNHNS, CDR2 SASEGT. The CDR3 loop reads CASSGAASGNTIYF. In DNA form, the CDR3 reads TGTGCCAGCAGTGGAGCTGCCTCTGGAAACACCATATATTTT.

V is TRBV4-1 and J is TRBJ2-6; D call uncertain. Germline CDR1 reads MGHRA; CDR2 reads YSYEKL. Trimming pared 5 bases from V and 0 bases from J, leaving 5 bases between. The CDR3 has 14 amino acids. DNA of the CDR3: TGCGCCAGCAGCGCCGTCTCTGGGGCCAACGTCCTGACTTTC. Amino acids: CASSAVSGANVLTF.